This T cell receptor beta chain was observed in a study of blood T cell repertoires in COVID-19. Turning to the study itself: COVID-19 samples from acute and convalescent phases originated in the United States, Italy and Spain. PBMCs, B-cell-depleted T cells, or T cells provided the cDNA or gDNA that made up the material.

How the authors handled the data: Amplification of reference gene primers was used by the study to estimate nucleated cell counts. Here immunoSEQ multiplex PCR was the method, and the copy in TCRdb shows in-frame clones only, minus some. The DNA was the basis for D and trimming; V, J and clone size are from that table. The sample records more than 150,000 clones, 70% to 90% being singletons. The CDR3 runs to 14 residues. Germline V CDR1 and CDR2: SGHKS, YYEKEE (reference sequence). V was clipped by 0 bases and J by 7 bases, with 11 bases between them. Sample: peripheral blood. The V call is TRBV5-5, the J call TRBJ1-5; D might be TRBD1 (6 bases). The TCR originated in a man aged 35-49 years with active or convalescent COVID-19. The CDR3 region has the DNA TGTGCCAGCAGCTTGGGTACAGGGCTGCAGCCCCAGCATTTT. The encoded protein is CASSLGTGLQPQHF.